Listed here is a single T cell receptor beta chain. All of the donors resided in Nashville, Tennessee, and each was a Caucasian adult. The data are from a study of shared clonotypes between healthy human individuals. V was clipped by 1 base and J by 4 bases, with 14 bases between them. Germline CDR1 reads MNHEY; CDR2 reads SVGAGI. The CDR3 extends over 15 amino acids. TCRdb's table, derived via immunoSEQ multiplex PCR, lists solely in-frame clones and lacks some. The sample comprises over 1.4 million clones, roughly 96% of which are singletons, and 0.95% to 1.5% rests with the top ten. This receptor was identified in a young man in good health. The sequencing input was naive CD4+ T cells sorted from blood. Subset meaning: CD45RA+ positively selected. J is TRBJ2-7 and V is TRBV6-5, with D perhaps given as TRBD1 or TRBD2 (6 bases each). CDR3 sequence: CASSYFGGRSYEQYF. CDR3 nucleotides: TGTGCCAGCAGTTACTTCGGGGGCAGGAGTTACGAGCAGTACTTC.